This TCR beta chain was captured by sequencing in a study of spatial heterogeneity in lung cancer. Study-wide background: Mean representation of each unique TCR and UMI combination in the raw reads exceeded nine occurrences. Findings and limits, study-wide: More often at tumor resection than at routine follow-up, ubiquitous expanded tumor TCRs were detected in the blood.

Stated time point: blood at routine non-recurrence follow-up after resection. Without sorting, whole RNA was sequenced from tumor, nontumor lung or frozen PBMC. Using its own MiXCR run on the 5' RACE reads, TCRdb lists one record per CDR3 protein. In the table there are tens of thousands of distinct CDR3 sequences, approximately 19% of which are singletons. This clonotype occurred a few times. Its antigen is still unknown. The CDR3 is made up of 12 amino acids. The germline V gene encodes CDR1 SEHNR and CDR2 FQNEAQ (reference sequence). The J segment lost 14 bases and the V segment lost 5 bases, leaving 10 bases of the junction unmatched.

The TCR comes from a male donor with early-stage non-small cell lung cancer. V and J are TRBV7-9 and TRBJ1-2; 8 bases align to TRBD1. The sample was PBMCs, taken at follow-up. CDR3 region: CASSHADRVLTF. CDR3 DNA: TGTGCCAGCAGCCACGCGGACAGGGTTCTAACCTTC.